The 14 T cell receptor beta chains below come from one sample, sequenced in a study of metastatic and nonmetastatic thyroid tumors. TCRdb called clones again from the PCR reads with MiXCR. The data contain approximately 24,000 clones, roughly 21% of them seen just once; the ten biggest clones take up 10% to 15%. Every patient was untreated before thyroid surgery. Sequencing used blood. The receptor source for this set is a male donor with papillary thyroid cancer or a benign thyroid nodule (not recorded which). Some clones in this sample may be carry-over from other donors' samples.

This clone occurred once. The chain is built from TRBV30 and TRBJ2-3, with D unresolved. Germline loops: CDR1 GTSNPN, CDR2 SVGIG (reference sequence). Trimming pared 0 bases from V and 6 bases from J, leaving 16 bases between. There are 15 residues in the CDR3. The CDR3 region is CAWSVKCSGPDTQYF. The CDR3 DNA reads as TGTGCCTGGAGTGTAAAATGCTCCGGTCCCGATACGCAGTATTTT.

Many counts were recorded for this clone. The chain has TRBV7-9 and TRBJ2-7, with D possibly matching TRBD2 (7 bases). The V gene lost 5 bases and the J gene lost 5 bases, with 19 bases spanning the gap. Germline loops: CDR1 SEHNR, CDR2 FQNEAQ (reference sequence). The CDR3 has 15 residues. CDR3 sequence: CASSRPGGLLDEQYF. Written as DNA, the CDR3 is TGTGCCAGCAGCCGACCGGGGGGCTTGCTCGACGAGCAGTACTTC.

This clone was seen repeatedly, ten times or more. The rearrangement uses TRBV9 and TRBJ2-7; either TRBD1 or TRBD2 may fit D (5 bases each). Trimming took 3 bases from V and 1 from J, leaving 14 bases between them. Germline V lookup: CDR1 SGDLS, CDR2 YYNGEE. CDR3 length: 15 amino acids. CDR3 nucleotides: TGTGCCAGCAGCGCCGACCGGGACGCGTCCTACGAGCAGTACTTC. This sequence encodes CASSADRDASYEQYF.

This chain uses TRBV7-3 with TRBJ2-2; 8 bases are a match to TRBD1. This CDR3 spans 14 amino acids. Losses at the gene ends were 6 bases for V and 3 bases for J; bases not matched to a gene: 3. The germline CDR1 and CDR2 sequences are SGHTA and FQGTGA. Here the CDR3 reads CASRSTGDTGELFF. Here the CDR3 DNA reads TGTGCCAGCAGGTCGACAGGGGACACCGGGGAGCTGTTTTTT.

This clone has a handful of counts. A read error may account for a junction end that differs from germline. This rearrangement joins TRBV6-1 to TRBJ2-2; possibly TRBD1 or TRBD2 for D (5 bases each). Germline CDR1 is MNHNS and CDR2 is SASEGT. The CDR3 spans 16 residues. For the CDR3, the DNA is TGTGCCAGCAGGCCCCTGACAGTGGGAATCACCGGGGAGCCGTTTTTT. Protein sequence: CASRPLTVGITGEPFF.

This clone was counted between two and nine times. The chain uses TRBV6-2 or TRBV6-3 and TRBJ2-7; D not certain. V shed 10 bases and J shed 1 base, with 14 bases lying between them. Germline V CDR1 and CDR2: MNHEY, SVGEGT. There are 13 residues in the CDR3. The CDR3 sequence is CAIRQSWSYEQYF. Here the CDR3 DNA reads TGTGCCATCCGCCAGTCTTGGTCCTACGAGCAGTACTTC.

The table lists this clone with many counts. This could be a read error, since a much larger clone is one nucleotide away. This chain uses TRBV5-8 with TRBJ1-6, with D possibly matching TRBD1 (5 bases). Germline CDR1 reads SGHTS; CDR2 reads YDEGEE. This CDR3 spans 14 amino acids. Trimming stripped 0 bases from V and 7 bases from J, with 8 bases between. The CDR3: CASSLGQRNSPLHF. In DNA, the CDR3 is TGTGCCAGCAGCTTGGGACAGAGGAATTCACCCCTCCACTTT.

This chain uses TRBV6-2 or TRBV6-3 with TRBJ2-7; D is uncertain. The V and J ends lost 4 bases and 2 bases respectively, with 12 bases between them. Germline CDR1 is MNHEY and CDR2 is SVGEGT. This CDR3 has 14 residues. Here the CDR3 reads CASSSPNWPYEQYF. CDR3 nucleotides: TGTGCCAGCAGTTCCCCTAACTGGCCCTACGAGCAGTACTTC.

This clone was found many times. The chain is built from TRBV7-2 and TRBJ2-5; no definite D call. CDR1 and CDR2 (germline): SGHTA, FQGNSA. The CDR3 is made up of 14 amino acids. Trimming removed 5 bases from V and 5 bases from J, with 15 bases in between. CDR3 sequence: CASSTALGRETQYF. The CDR3 DNA reads as TGTGCCAGCAGCACCGCCCTGGGTCGCGAGACCCAGTACTTC.

Ten or more counts support this clone. The chain employs TRBV6-4 and TRBJ2-2; 13 nucleotides line up with TRBD2. Germline-derived CDR1 and CDR2 are MRHNA and SNTAGT. CDR3 length: 16 residues. Trimming took 6 bases from V and 4 from J; bases not matched to a gene: 5. CDR3 nucleotides: TGTGCCAGCAGCCGGACTAGCGGGAGTGGCACCGGGGAGCTGTTTTTT. This translates into CASSRTSGSGTGELFF.

This clone occurred many times. This chain joins TRBV20-1 and TRBJ2-5; 11 positions agree with TRBD2. V lost 0 bases, J lost 5 bases, and 2 bases stayed unmatched. The CDR3 loop spans 14 amino acids. Germline V gene lookup returns CDR1 DFQATT and CDR2 SNEGSKA (reference sequence). CDR3 sequence: CSARELAGEETQYF. In DNA form, the CDR3 reads TGCAGTGCTAGAGAACTAGCGGGGGAGGAGACCCAGTACTTC.

This clone was counted only a few times. The same CDR3 can be traced to other DNA sequences in this sample. The chain combines TRBV19 with TRBJ2-1; D remains unclear. V shed 5 bases and J shed 7 bases, with 12 bases lying between them. The V gene's germline CDR1 is LNHDA and CDR2 SQIVND (reference sequence). The CDR3 has 13 amino acids. CDR3 bases: TGTGCCAGTAGTCCACGTGCAGGTAATGAGCAGTTCTTC. Translating it yields CASSPRAGNEQFF.

This clone came up many times. CDR3 sequence reads: CASSWASGHSYEQYF. CDR3 bases: TGCGCCAGCAGCTGGGCTAGCGGCCACTCCTACGAGCAGTACTTC. V gene TRBV5-1 combines with J gene TRBJ2-7, with 7 bases fitting TRBD2. This CDR3 region has 15 residues. Germline values: CDR1 SGHRS, CDR2 YFSETQ. V shed 3 bases and J 0 bases; nucleotides not matched to a gene: 6.

This clone was detected many times. Within the sample, other DNA sequences also encode this same CDR3. The rearrangement uses TRBV2 and TRBJ1-5; D remains unclear. This CDR3 is 15 amino acids long. V gave up 6 bases and J gave up 1 base, with 13 bases separating them. Germline loops: CDR1 SNHLY, CDR2 FYNNEI. CDR3 amino acids: CASSPGRASNQPQHF. The CDR3 nucleotides are TGTGCCAGCAGCCCGGGTAGGGCGAGCAATCAGCCCCAGCATTTT.